A selection of T cell receptor beta chains follows, all from one sample in a study of T-cell reconstitution after alpha-beta-depleted transplantation in children. MiXCR was run by TCRdb on the PCR reads, yielding one entry per CDR3 protein. The data hold about 350,000 distinct CDR3 sequences, with roughly 16% observed a single time. The starting material was PBMCs, mostly from graft donor cells, obtained 360 days after TCRalphabeta/CD19-depleted stem cell transplant. These receptors all come from a male patient under 10 years old who had a stem cell transplant for acute lymphoblastic leukemia, so the T cells may come from the graft donor. CDR3s include the opening cysteine and the closing phenylalanine or tryptophan.

v_call: TRBV29-1; cdr3_aa: CSVEGLAGGSQFTDTQYF
v_call: TRBV12-3/TRBV12-4; cdr3_aa: CASSLLGTSGRQYF
v_call: TRBV29-1; cdr3_aa: CSAWTSGRTNEQFF
v_call: TRBV28; cdr3_aa: CASSSILRDGPYEQYF
v_call: TRBV15; cdr3_aa: CATSTPPVENIQYF
v_call: TRBV9; cdr3_aa: CASSVEDQPQHF
v_call: TRBV7-2; cdr3_aa: CASSPIRYEQYF
v_call: TRBV7-9; cdr3_aa: CASSPPGTGDEKLFF
v_call: TRBV7-9; cdr3_aa: CASSLVRLASTDTQYF
v_call: TRBV30; cdr3_aa: CAWQQVDTQYF
v_call: TRBV20-1; cdr3_aa: CSASQARGGEQYF
v_call: TRBV20-1; cdr3_aa: CSARERLPSVQTDTQYF
v_call: TRBV5-6; cdr3_aa: CASSAIAGGPNEQFF
v_call: TRBV12-3/TRBV12-4; cdr3_aa: CASSPGTGGNSPLHF
v_call: TRBV30; cdr3_aa: CAWIPGTGPTDTQYF
v_call: TRBV20-1; cdr3_aa: CSARAGTGAHLEQYF